This entry lists 26 T cell receptor beta chains sequenced from one sample in a study of blood T cell repertoires in COVID-19. The data were produced by immunoSEQ multiplex PCR, yet TCRdb's version contains in-frame clones alone and is incomplete. The table includes 250,000 or so clones, 70% to 90% detected once. Sequenced sample: peripheral blood. The receptors originated from a woman aged 30 to 39 with acute or convalescent COVID-19.

The chain recombines TRBV19 with TRBJ2-5, with TRBD2 identical over 12 bases. CDR1 and CDR2 from the germline V gene are LNHDA and SQIVND (reference sequence). The CDR3 runs to 16 residues. The junction had 8 bases not matched to a gene; V was cut back by 4 bases and J by 5 bases. CDR3 loop: CASSTTSGRTGETQYF. DNA of the CDR3: TGTGCCAGTAGTACGACTAGCGGGAGAACGGGCGAGACCCAGTACTTC.

This clone was seen just once. CDR3 DNA sequence: TGTGCCAGTGGTATAGCGGGAGGGCCCCAAGAGACCCAGTACTTC. This gives the protein CASGIAGGPQETQYF. This sequence joins TRBV6-6 and TRBJ2-5; TRBD2 agrees at 11 bases. V was pared by 9 bases and J by 1 base, with 7 bases of the junction left unmatched. The CDR3 loop spans 15 amino acids. Germline CDR1 is MNHNY and CDR2 is SVGAGI (reference sequence).

Details on this clone: Other DNA sequences of this sample code for an identical CDR3. The chain carries TRBV29-1 and TRBJ1-1, with D possibly TRBD1 on 5 matching bases. Germline V gene lookup returns CDR1 SQVTM and CDR2 ANQGSEA. Trimming removed 4 bases at V and 1 base at J, with 7 bases between. This CDR3 region has 12 residues. The CDR3 sequence is CSVGTGNTEAFF. The CDR3 DNA is TGCAGCGTTGGAACAGGGAACACTGAAGCTTTCTTT.

The gene calls are TRBV18 and TRBJ2-7; 7 bases fit TRBD1. There are 17 residues in the CDR3. Germline CDR1 and CDR2: KGHSH and LQKENI. V lost 6 bases to trimming and J lost 3 bases; unmatched junction nucleotides: 17. Written as DNA, the CDR3 is TGTGCCAGCTCTGTCGACATAGCTAGCAGGGGGAACTACGAGCAGTACTTC. This gives the protein CASSVDIASRGNYEQYF.

The DNA for the CDR3 is TGTGCCAGCAGTTTACTAGCCTACGAGCAGTACTTC. Translating it yields CASSLLAYEQYF. The V and J genes are TRBV6-2 or TRBV6-3 and TRBJ2-7; perhaps TRBD2 as D (5 bases). CDR1 is MNHEY and CDR2 is SVGEGT in the germline V gene. The CDR3 spans 12 residues. The V end was cut by 4 bases, the J end by 2 bases, with 6 bases between.

The CDR3 loop reads CASSLALGETQYF. Written as DNA, the CDR3 is TGTGCCAGCAGCTTGGCCCTAGGTGAGACCCAGTACTTC. The chain links TRBV5-4 to TRBJ2-5; D gene ambiguous. The CDR3 extends over 13 amino acids. Trimming stripped 0 bases from V and 5 bases from J, with 8 bases between. Germline CDR1 and CDR2: SGHNT and YYREEE (reference sequence). The variable domain in full, with the rest retrieved from reference TRBV5-4 and TRBJ2-5, is ETGVTQSPTHLIKTRGQQVTLRCSSQSGHNTVSWYQQALGQGPQFIFQYYREEENGRGNFPPRFSGLQFPNYSSELNVNALELDDSALYLCASSLALGETQYFGPGTRLLVL.

The chain employs TRBV19 and TRBJ2-3; 8 bases agree with TRBD1. The CDR3 runs to 15 residues. J lost 1 base, V lost 6 bases, and 6 bases had no gene match. Looked up from germline, CDR1 is LNHDA and CDR2 is SQIVND (reference sequence). The CDR3 loop reads CASRSGGWGTDTQYF. CDR3 in DNA: TGTGCCAGTAGGTCAGGGGGCTGGGGCACAGATACGCAGTATTTT.

This clone was found a few times. This chain connects TRBV5-4 to TRBJ2-1; TRBD2 agrees at 10 bases. The germline CDR1 and CDR2 sequences are SGHNT and YYREEE (reference sequence). V shed 0 bases and J 9 bases; nucleotides not matched to a gene: 6. The CDR3 has 15 amino acids. CDR3 DNA sequence: TGTGCCAGCAGCTTGGGTCTAGCGGGAGAACGTGAGCAGTTCTTC. Translation: CASSLGLAGEREQFF.

This clone was detected a few times. J is TRBJ2-5 and V is TRBV5-1; no firm D call. Trimming removed 2 bases at V and 5 bases at J, with 4 bases between. Germline CDR1 reads SGHRS; CDR2 reads YFSETQ. The CDR3 covers 11 residues. The CDR3 protein is CASSFSETQYF. The CDR3 bases are TGCGCCAGCAGCTTTAGTGAGACCCAGTACTTC.

The count of this clone is one. V and J are TRBV4-3 and TRBJ1-2, with TRBD1 identical over 11 bases. Germline V CDR1 and CDR2: LGHNA, YSLEER. The V and J ends lost 3 bases and 6 bases, in that order; junction bases with no gene match: 9. CDR3 size: 16 residues. This CDR3 reads CASSQHPRTGGDGYTF. The CDR3 nucleotides read TGCGCCAGCAGCCAGCACCCTCGGACAGGGGGCGATGGCTACACCTTC.

CDR3 in DNA: TGCAGCGTTGAAAGGTCAGGGCACGAGCAGTACTTC. Translating it yields CSVERSGHEQYF. The J gene is TRBJ2-7, the V gene TRBV29-1; a possible D gene is TRBD1 (5 bases). Trimming cost V 2 bases and J 5 bases, with 10 bases left between them. CDR1 and CDR2 (germline): SQVTM, ANQGSEA. The CDR3 is made up of 12 amino acids.

This chain uses TRBV2 with TRBJ2-5, with D maybe TRBD1 (6 bases). Trimming removed 4 bases from V and 2 bases from J, with 11 bases in between. Per the germline V gene, CDR1 is SNHLY and CDR2 is FYNNEI. The CDR3 loop spans 14 amino acids. The CDR3 protein is CASSVEQGQETQYF. The DNA of the CDR3 is TGTGCCAGCAGTGTGGAACAGGGACAAGAGACCCAGTACTTC.

This chain uses TRBV7-2 with TRBJ1-5; perhaps TRBD1 as D (5 bases). Between the trimmed V and J ends, which lost 3 bases and 4 bases, there was a span of 10 bases. CDR3 length: 14 amino acids. Per germline, CDR1 SGHTA and CDR2 FQGNSA. CDR3 sequence reads: CASSLDSGNQPQHF. CDR3 coding DNA: TGTGCCAGCAGCTTGGATTCAGGGAATCAGCCCCAGCATTTT.

CDR3 bases: TGCGCCAGCACCCGGCTAGCGGGAGGGTTGACCTACGAGCAGTACTTC. Amino acids: CASTRLAGGLTYEQYF. The chain combines TRBV5-1 with TRBJ2-7; 12 nucleotides match TRBD2. CDR3 length equals 16 residues. V shed 6 bases and J 2 bases; nucleotides not matched to a gene: 9. The germline V gene has CDR1 SGHRS and CDR2 YFSETQ.

The CDR3 coding sequence is TGTGCCAGCAGTTACTCGTCCAGGGGGCGAGGAAACACCATATATTTT. It encodes CASSYSSRGRGNTIYF. This chain connects TRBV6-5 to TRBJ1-3; 8 nucleotides agree with TRBD1. V lost 0 bases and J lost 4; bases outside the gene matches: 5. There are 16 residues in the CDR3. Germline-derived CDR1 and CDR2 are MNHEY and SVGAGI.

The V and J genes are TRBV2 and TRBJ1-4, with D unresolved. CDR1 is SNHLY and CDR2 is FYNNEI in the germline V gene. V lost 2 bases and J lost 3, with 10 bases in between. CDR3 length equals 15 residues. CDR3 nucleotide sequence: TGTGCCAGCAGTGAAACGAGGAGTCCTAATGAAAAACTGTTTTTT. Its translation is CASSETRSPNEKLFF.

The V call is TRBV5-4, the J call TRBJ2-5; 8 nucleotides agree with TRBD2. V dropped 0 bases and J dropped 5; count of bases not matched to a gene: 6. The CDR3 is 15 amino acids. Germline V gives CDR1 SGHNT, CDR2 YYREEE (reference sequence). CDR3 in amino acids: CASSLAGRAGETQYF. CDR3 in DNA: TGTGCCAGCAGCTTGGCCGGGAGGGCCGGGGAGACCCAGTACTTC.

This chain uses TRBV5-8 with TRBJ2-7; 8 bases fit TRBD1. The germline V gene encodes CDR1 SGHTS and CDR2 YDEGEE. V lost 5 bases, J lost 6 bases, and 13 bases stayed unmatched. CDR3 length equals 15 residues. CDR3 sequence reads: CASRSRTGYGAEQYF. The CDR3 nucleotides read TGTGCCAGCAGGAGCCGGACAGGGTATGGCGCCGAGCAGTACTTC.

The genes are TRBV11-2 and TRBJ2-7, with 9 positions matching TRBD1. After removal of 5 bases from V and 2 bases from J, the junction contained 7 bases not matched to a gene. CDR1 is SGHAT and CDR2 is FQNNGV in the germline V gene. This CDR3 has 15 residues. CDR3 sequence reads: CASSRGQGRPYEQYF. CDR3 sequence (DNA): TGTGCCAGCAGCAGGGGACAGGGACGACCCTACGAGCAGTACTTC.

This chain links TRBV19 with TRBJ1-1; the D is unclear. Trimming took off 6 bases at V and 1 base at J, with 6 bases between the two ends. Germline V lookup: CDR1 LNHDA, CDR2 SQIVND (reference sequence). The CDR3 consists of 12 residues. The CDR3 DNA follows: TGTGCCAGTAGCTGGAGGAACACTGAAGCTTTCTTT. It translates to CASSWRNTEAFF.

The V call is TRBV6-1, the J call TRBJ2-1; 8 bases align to TRBD2. V trimming: 4 bases; J trimming: 0 bases; junction bases outside the gene matches: 14. Germline CDR1 is MNHNS and CDR2 is SASEGT. CDR3 length: 19 residues. The CDR3 coding sequence is TGTGCCAGCAGTGCAATTAGCGGGGAAATTTCTAGCTCCTACAATGAGCAGTTCTTC. Protein product: CASSAISGEISSSYNEQFF.

This clone has a handful of counts. CDR3 in amino acids: CASSLNGNSLETQYF. CDR3 nucleotides: TGTGCCAGCAGCTTAAATGGTAACAGCCTCGAGACCCAGTACTTC. The chain recombines TRBV7-3 with TRBJ2-5; D ambiguous. The germline CDR1 and CDR2 sequences are SGHTA and FQGTGA. This CDR3 has 15 residues. V was cut by 1 base and J by 5 bases, with 14 bases left in between.

J is TRBJ2-3 and V is TRBV5-1; D ambiguous. The germline V gene encodes CDR1 SGHRS and CDR2 YFSETQ. Trimming took off 6 bases at V and 0 bases at J, with 17 bases between the two ends. The CDR3 loop spans 16 amino acids. The CDR3 region has the DNA TGCGCCAGCACCTCCTTCGGCGGAGCTAGCACAGATACGCAGTATTTT. It yields the protein CASTSFGGASTDTQYF.

This chain uses TRBV10-3 with TRBJ2-2; 13 bases map to TRBD2. Unmatched junction bases numbered 12, after V lost 4 bases and J lost 7 bases. The CDR3 contains 18 residues. The V gene's germline CDR1 is ENHRY and CDR2 SYGVKD. As DNA, the CDR3 is TGTGCCATCAGTGGCGACCTACTAGCGGGAGGGCATATCGGGGAGCTGTTTTTT. This translates into CAISGDLLAGGHIGELFF.

This chain links TRBV4-3 with TRBJ2-7, with 8 bases lining up with TRBD1. Losses at the gene ends were 8 bases for V and 6 bases for J; bases not matched to a gene: 9. Looked up from germline, CDR1 is LGHNA and CDR2 is YSLEER. CDR3 length: 13 amino acids. CDR3 sequence: CASRDRLVSEQYF. CDR3 DNA: TGCGCCAGCCGGGACAGGTTAGTCTCCGAGCAGTACTTC.

The gene calls are TRBV24-1 and TRBJ2-1; TRBD2 aligns across 10 bases. Germline V lookup: CDR1 KGHDR, CDR2 SFDVKD. With V trimmed by 3 bases and J by 3 bases, 13 bases remained unmatched. The CDR3 loop spans 19 amino acids. CDR3 bases: TGTGCCACCAGTGATCATGGGGCTAGCGGGAGTCGCGTCTACAATGAGCAGTTCTTC. It yields the protein CATSDHGASGSRVYNEQFF.